This TCR beta chain emerged from a study of blood T cell repertoires in COVID-19. The wider study: The origin of the acute and convalescent COVID-19 samples was the United States, Italy and Spain.

The CDR3 is 15 amino acids. The junction had 6 bases not matched to a gene; V was cut back by 6 bases and J by 2 bases. Germline values: CDR1 MDHEN, CDR2 SYDVKM. Profiled with immunoSEQ multiplex PCR; TCRdb holds only in-frame clones, not every one. This table has roughly 100,000 clones, roughly 80% appearing once. Sequenced input: peripheral blood. The clonotype originates from a man aged 60-69 years with active or convalescent COVID-19. The genes are TRBV28 and TRBJ1-2; 10 bases line up with TRBD1. The DNA for the CDR3 is TGTGCCAGCAGATCGGACAGGGGGGTAAACTATGGCTACACCTTC. Its translation: CASRSDRGVNYGYTF.